This is a list of T cell receptor beta chains from one sample in a study of radiotherapy plus CTLA-4 blockade in lung cancer. The assay was immunoSEQ multiplex PCR, and TCRdb's table has in-frame clones only and misses some. This sample has 80,000 to 95,000 clones, with roughly 80% found just once. The sequences come from peripheral blood, collected from a patient treated with radiotherapy plus ipilimumab. These receptors all come from a human donor with non-small cell lung cancer who had stable disease on radiotherapy plus ipilimumab. Each CDR3 is given with its conserved first and last residue. A D gene is named only where the DNA matches it firmly. Size is omitted from some rows. Given values are once, few, many or a class for expanded clones.

J gene | D gene | CDR3 length | clone size | V gene | CDR3 protein | CDR3 DNA
TRBJ1-2 | TRBD1 | 18 | NA | TRBV27 | CASSLYGSQGAPSGGYTF | TGTGCCAGCAGTTTATATGGGTCACAGGGGGCGCCAAGTGGTGGCTACACCTTC
TRBJ2-2 | TRBD1 | 17 | NA | TRBV28 | CASSLLGPGGNNGELFF | TGTGCCAGCAGTTTATTAGGGCCAGGGGGCAACAACGGGGAGCTGTTTTTT
TRBJ1-3 | TRBD1 | 15 | NA | TRBV27 | CASRSRGEGRNTIYF | TGTGCCAGCCGTTCCAGGGGGGAGGGAAGAAACACCATATATTTT
TRBJ2-1 | TRBD2 | 16 | NA | TRBV19 | CASSPLTSGRANEQFF | TGTGCCAGTAGTCCCCTGACTAGCGGGAGGGCAAATGAGCAGTTCTTC
TRBJ2-5 | NA | 14 | NA | TRBV4-2 | CASSQGTAVETQYF | TGTGCCAGCAGCCAAGGCACAGCGGTGGAGACCCAGTACTTC
TRBJ1-6 | NA | 15 | NA | TRBV9 | CASSVGTTNNSPLHF | TGTGCCAGCAGCGTTGGCACAACGAATAATTCACCCCTCCACTTT
TRBJ1-2 | NA | 12 | NA | TRBV5-5 | CASSSLQDGYTF | TGTGCCAGCAGCTCCTTACAGGATGGCTACACCTTC
TRBJ1-1 | NA | 13 | NA | TRBV7-3 | CASSLKGQREAFF | TGTGCCAGCAGCCTAAAAGGACAGAGAGAAGCTTTCTTT
TRBJ2-5 | NA | 14 | NA | TRBV16 | CASSQLGNQETQYF | TGTGCCAGCAGCCAATTGGGCAACCAAGAGACCCAGTACTTC
TRBJ1-2 | TRBD1 | 15 | once | TRBV25-1 | CASRSTGGLNYGYTF | TGTGCCAGCAGGAGTACAGGGGGCCTTAACTATGGCTACACCTTC
TRBJ2-2 | TRBD1 | 16 | NA | TRBV2 | CASSGDRGRFSGELFF | TGTGCCAGCAGTGGCGACAGGGGGCGCTTTTCCGGGGAGCTGTTTTTT
TRBJ1-2 | TRBD1 | 14 | NA | TRBV18 | CASSPAQEGQENTF | TGTGCCAGCTCACCAGCCCAGGAGGGACAGGAGAACACCTTC
TRBJ1-3 | NA | 17 | NA | TRBV9 | CASSVDGRNTEGNTIYF | TGTGCCAGCAGCGTAGATGGCAGGAATACGGAAGGAAACACCATATATTTT
TRBJ2-7 | TRBD2 | 15 | NA | TRBV5-1 | CASSLGTSGYYEQYF | TGCGCCAGCAGCTTGGGGACTAGCGGATATTACGAGCAGTACTTC
TRBJ1-6 | TRBD1 | 17 | NA | TRBV27 | CASSLVAGGGYNSPLHF | TGTGCCAGCAGTTTAGTGGCAGGGGGGGGTTATAATTCACCCCTCCACTTT
TRBJ2-7 | NA | 14 | NA | TRBV10-1 | CASSELTGSYEQYF | TGCGCCAGCAGTGAGTTAACAGGTTCCTACGAGCAGTACTTC
TRBJ2-2 | NA | 16 | NA | TRBV7-3 | CASSFLQGMNTGELFF | TGTGCCAGCAGCTTCCTTCAAGGGATGAACACCGGGGAGCTGTTTTTT
TRBJ2-1 | TRBD2 | 14 | NA | TRBV7-3 | CASSPGTRGNEQFF | TGTGCCAGCAGCCCCGGGACTAGAGGCAATGAGCAGTTCTTC
TRBJ2-1 | TRBD2 | 15 | NA | TRBV18 | CASSPGTSGVNEQFF | TGTGCCAGCTCACCAGGGACTAGCGGGGTAAATGAGCAGTTCTTC
TRBJ1-1 | NA | 15 | NA | TRBV13 | CASSLTGEYSTEAFF | TGTGCCAGCAGCCTGACAGGCGAATACTCCACTGAAGCTTTCTTT
TRBJ2-5 | NA | 16 | NA | TRBV5-4 | CASSPYLGVYQETQYF | TGTGCCAGCAGCCCCTATTTGGGGGTCTACCAAGAGACCCAGTACTTC
TRBJ2-5 | NA | 14 | NA | TRBV21-1 | CASSDGTTQETQYF | TGTGCCAGCAGCGATGGGACAACCCAAGAGACCCAGTACTTC
TRBJ1-5 | NA | 12 | NA | TRBV6-5 | CASSLQNQPQHF | TGTGCCAGCAGCTTACAGAATCAGCCCCAGCATTTT
TRBJ2-2 | TRBD2 | 17 | NA | TRBV9 | CASSPHTSGRGPGELFF | TGTGCCAGCAGCCCCCATACTAGCGGGAGAGGACCCGGGGAGCTGTTTTTT
TRBJ2-5 | TRBD2 | 16 | NA | TRBV19 | CASSKGLAGVGETQYF | TGTGCCAGTAGTAAAGGACTAGCGGGAGTGGGAGAGACCCAGTACTTC
TRBJ2-2 | NA | 15 | few | TRBV28 | CASSTQIPLTGELFF | TGTGCCAGCAGTACTCAGATCCCCTTAACCGGGGAGCTGTTTTTT
TRBJ1-1 | NA | 15 | NA | TRBV7-9 | CASSSVQTVNTEAFF | TGTGCCAGCAGCTCCGTCCAGACAGTAAACACTGAAGCTTTCTTT
TRBJ1-5 | NA | 13 | NA | TRBV10-1 | CASSESSWQPQHF | TGCGCCAGCAGTGAGTCTTCATGGCAGCCCCAGCATTTT
TRBJ1-4 | NA | 17 | NA | TRBV28 | CASSSSGWGSTNEKLFF | TGTGCCAGCAGTTCCTCCGGATGGGGCTCAACTAATGAAAAACTGTTTTTT
TRBJ1-2 | NA | 18 | NA | TRBV4-1 | CASSQDPMTANTNYGYTF | TGCGCCAGCAGCCAAGATCCTATGACGGCGAATACAAACTATGGCTACACCTTC
TRBJ1-1 | NA | 13 | NA | TRBV5-1 | CASSLGWQGEAFF | TGCGCCAGCAGCTTGGGATGGCAGGGAGAAGCTTTCTTT
TRBJ1-5 | NA | 14 | NA | TRBV7-2 | CASSPDYSNQPQHF | TGTGCCAGCAGCCCCGACTATAGCAATCAGCCCCAGCATTTT
TRBJ1-1 | TRBD1 | 16 | once | TRBV7-2 | CASNRRDSSGSTEAFF | TGTGCCAGCAATCGGCGGGACAGCAGCGGTTCCACTGAAGCTTTCTTT
TRBJ1-1 | TRBD1 | 19 | NA | TRBV2 | CASSEGFRWGQGVNTEAFF | TGTGCCAGCAGTGAAGGATTCAGATGGGGACAGGGAGTAAACACTGAAGCTTTCTTT